This is a list of T cell receptor beta chains from one sample in a study of blood T cells in healthy people across ages. MiXCR was run by TCRdb on the 5' RACE reads, yielding one entry per CDR3 protein. Among 700,000 to 950,000 distinct CDR3 sequences, roughly 44% were seen once, and the ten largest hold 20% to 25%. The specimen sequenced was blood. Receptors originate from an older woman in good health. Both conserved end residues are part of each CDR3. The D gene is left open where the match is weak. The size of a clone is reported for some rows only, either as once, few or many, or as a class for expanded clones.

d_gene: NA
abundance: NA
v_gene: TRBV28
j_gene: TRBJ1-2
CDR3nt: TGTGCCAGCATTCCCCCGGGGGAAGTAAAGGATGGCTACACCTTC
CDR3aa: CASIPPGEVKDGYTF

d_gene: TRBD1
abundance: few
v_gene: TRBV11-2
j_gene: TRBJ2-2
CDR3nt: TGTGCCAGCAGCTCGTTGCAGGGGGCGTACACCGGGGAGCTGTTTTTT
CDR3aa: CASSSLQGAYTGELFF

d_gene: TRBD2
abundance: NA
v_gene: TRBV7-2
j_gene: TRBJ2-1
CDR3nt: TGTACCAGCACGGGGAAAAAGGGTCCAGCGGGAGGAGGTAGCTCGGAGGAGCAGTTCTTC
CDR3aa: CTSTGKKGPAGGGSSEEQFF

d_gene: NA
abundance: NA
v_gene: TRBV3-1
j_gene: TRBJ1-5
CDR3nt: TGTGCCAGCAGCCAAGATCGCAGGGTCCATCAGCCCCAGCATTTT
CDR3aa: CASSQDRRVHQPQHF

d_gene: TRBD1
abundance: NA
v_gene: TRBV11-2
j_gene: TRBJ2-7
CDR3nt: TGTGCCAGCAGCTTAGAGGGACAGGGGATCTACGAGCAGTACTTC
CDR3aa: CASSLEGQGIYEQYF

d_gene: NA
abundance: many
v_gene: TRBV7-6
j_gene: TRBJ2-7
CDR3nt: TGTGCCAGCAGCCCCCAGGTTACAACCTACGAGCAGTACTTC
CDR3aa: CASSPQVTTYEQYF

d_gene: NA
abundance: few
v_gene: TRBV7-9
j_gene: TRBJ2-7
CDR3nt: TGTGCCAGCAGCCCTGGGAAGGTTCAACAGACGACTGAGCAGTACTTC
CDR3aa: CASSPGKVQQTTEQYF

d_gene: NA
abundance: NA
v_gene: TRBV10-3
j_gene: TRBJ1-2
CDR3nt: TGTGCCATCAGTGAGTCGGGGGAACTTGGCTACACCTTC
CDR3aa: CAISESGELGYTF

d_gene: NA
abundance: NA
v_gene: TRBV7-2
j_gene: TRBJ1-2
CDR3nt: TGTGCCAGCAGCGCAGCCGGGACTCAAGTCTCCTATGGCTACACCTTC
CDR3aa: CASSAAGTQVSYGYTF

d_gene: TRBD1
abundance: NA
v_gene: TRBV11-2
j_gene: TRBJ1-2
CDR3nt: TGTGCAATTAAGACAGGGTATCGCTATGGCTACACCTTC
CDR3aa: CAIKTGYRYGYTF

d_gene: NA
abundance: many
v_gene: TRBV27
j_gene: TRBJ2-7
CDR3nt: TGTGCCAGCAGCACACCTAGGGGAGAGCAGTACTTC
CDR3aa: CASSTPRGEQYF

d_gene: NA
abundance: NA
v_gene: TRBV29-1
j_gene: TRBJ2-7
CDR3nt: TGCAGCGTTGAGGACGGAACCTGCGAGCAGTACTTC
CDR3aa: CSVEDGTCEQYF

d_gene: NA
abundance: NA
v_gene: TRBV5-1
j_gene: TRBJ2-2
CDR3nt: TGCGCCAGCAGCTTGCGCCAGTACAGCACCGGGGAGCTGTTTTTT
CDR3aa: CASSLRQYSTGELFF

d_gene: TRBD2
abundance: NA
v_gene: TRBV7-2
j_gene: TRBJ2-1
CDR3nt: TGTGCCAGCAAGGGAATAGCGGGACGTGTGATCAATGAGCAGTTCTTC
CDR3aa: CASKGIAGRVINEQFF

d_gene: NA
abundance: few
v_gene: TRBV7-9
j_gene: TRBJ1-2
CDR3nt: TGTGCCAGCAGCCTCGAGGTCCCACTGGCGGGCTATGGCTACACCTTC
CDR3aa: CASSLEVPLAGYGYTF

d_gene: TRBD1
abundance: NA
v_gene: TRBV20-1
j_gene: TRBJ1-5
CDR3nt: TGCAGTGCCAGAGTGGGACAGACCAGTCAGCCCCAGCATTTT
CDR3aa: CSARVGQTSQPQHF

d_gene: NA
abundance: NA
v_gene: TRBV6-2/TRBV6-3
j_gene: TRBJ1-3
CDR3nt: TGTGCCAGCAGTTGGGGGAGGGCTCCCTCTGGAAACACCATATATTTT
CDR3aa: CASSWGRAPSGNTIYF

d_gene: NA
abundance: NA
v_gene: TRBV27
j_gene: TRBJ2-3
CDR3nt: TGTGCCAGCTCAGAGGGAGTTTTGGGCTCAGATACGCAGTATTTT
CDR3aa: CASSEGVLGSDTQYF

d_gene: NA
abundance: many
v_gene: TRBV3-1
j_gene: TRBJ2-1
CDR3nt: TGTGCCAGCAGCCAGGGATACAATGAGCAGTTCTTC
CDR3aa: CASSQGYNEQFF

d_gene: NA
abundance: NA
v_gene: TRBV3-1
j_gene: TRBJ1-1
CDR3nt: TGTGCCAGCAGCTACACTCCAGGGCTCACTGAAGCTTTCTTT
CDR3aa: CASSYTPGLTEAFF

d_gene: NA
abundance: NA
v_gene: TRBV15
j_gene: TRBJ2-7
CDR3nt: TGTGCCACCAGTCCCGGGCCCGCGAGGGCCTCCTACGAGCAGTACTTC
CDR3aa: CATSPGPARASYEQYF

d_gene: TRBD2
abundance: few
v_gene: TRBV7-2
j_gene: TRBJ2-3
CDR3nt: TGTGCCAGCAGCCCAGGTGTAGCGGGAGTCCCAGATACGCAGTATTTT
CDR3aa: CASSPGVAGVPDTQYF

d_gene: TRBD2
abundance: NA
v_gene: TRBV20-1
j_gene: TRBJ2-7
CDR3nt: TGCAGTGCTGGGGAGACTAGCGGATACCTCGGGGAGTACTTC
CDR3aa: CSAGETSGYLGEYF

d_gene: NA
abundance: NA
v_gene: TRBV4-2
j_gene: TRBJ2-6
CDR3nt: TGTGCCAGCAGCCTAGAAGTCGTACTCTCTGGGGCCAACGTCCTGACTTTC
CDR3aa: CASSLEVVLSGANVLTF

d_gene: NA
abundance: NA
v_gene: TRBV3-1
j_gene: TRBJ2-2
CDR3nt: TGTGCCAGCAGCCAAGAGACCTTTTGGGCGAACACCGGGGAGCTGTTTTTT
CDR3aa: CASSQETFWANTGELFF

d_gene: TRBD1
abundance: few
v_gene: TRBV27
j_gene: TRBJ2-3
CDR3nt: TGTGCCAGCAGTTTTGACAGGGCGACAGATACGCAGTATTTT
CDR3aa: CASSFDRATDTQYF

d_gene: TRBD2
abundance: NA
v_gene: TRBV20-1
j_gene: TRBJ2-3
CDR3nt: TGCAGTGCTGGAAGCAGCGGGGGATATGACACGCAGTATTTT
CDR3aa: CSAGSSGGYDTQYF

d_gene: TRBD1
abundance: NA
v_gene: TRBV27
j_gene: TRBJ2-1
CDR3nt: TGTGCCAGCAGTTTGGGACAGGGGACAGGTGAGCAGTTCTTC
CDR3aa: CASSLGQGTGEQFF

d_gene: NA
abundance: NA
v_gene: TRBV5-1
j_gene: TRBJ2-7
CDR3nt: TGCGCCAGCAGCTTTGGTTTTAGCAGACAAAGCTCCTACGAGCAGTACTTC
CDR3aa: CASSFGFSRQSSYEQYF

d_gene: TRBD2
abundance: few
v_gene: TRBV7-9
j_gene: TRBJ2-2
CDR3nt: TGTGCCAGCAGCCCGCACTGGACTAGCGGATCGAACACCGGGGAGCTGTTTTTT
CDR3aa: CASSPHWTSGSNTGELFF

d_gene: TRBD1
abundance: NA
v_gene: TRBV6-1
j_gene: TRBJ2-5
CDR3nt: TGTGCCAGCAGTGTCCGGGACAGGGCAATAAATGAGCAGTACTTC
CDR3aa: CASSVRDRAINEQYF

d_gene: TRBD1
abundance: NA
v_gene: TRBV24-1
j_gene: TRBJ2-1
CDR3nt: TGTGCCACCAGTTCAGGGACAGGGGTTATCAATGAGCAGTTCTTC
CDR3aa: CATSSGTGVINEQFF